This T cell receptor beta chain originates from a study of human T cells and chemical hapten exposure. Looking at the study overall: Patients additionally received therapeutic doses of diphenylcyclopropenone on the scalp once a week, and this continued throughout the approximately 22-week study.

This clonotype was picked up a small number of times. From the RACE reads, TCRdb called clonotypes with MiXCR, one entry per CDR3 protein. The table has about 120,000 distinct CDR3 sequences, roughly 15% seen once. Noted time point: patch test 1, 2 weeks after DPC sensitization. Treatment given: therapeutic diphenylcyclopropenone sensitization with weekly scalp DPC. Blood was drawn before each patch test was applied. The study enrolled 18 to 70-year-old alopecia patients suitable for DPC. The input for sequencing was whole blood, taken in connection with sensitization to the hapten diphenylcyclopropenone (DPC). The source is a man aged 18 to 30 with alopecia areata. Some clones in this sample may be carry-over from other donors' samples.

CDR3 amino acids: CASSQETGGLRYTEAFF. CDR3 nucleotides: TGCGCCAGCAGCCAAGAGACAGGGGGTCTTCGATACACTGAAGCTTTCTTT. V usage is TRBV4-3 and J usage is TRBJ1-1, with 9 nucleotides matching TRBD1. Germline CDR1 and CDR2: LGHNA and YSLEER. This CDR3 region has 17 residues. V was clipped by 0 bases and J by 3 bases; unmatched bases: 8.